These 26 T cell receptor beta chains were all obtained from the same sample, sequenced in a study of shared clonotypes between healthy human individuals. Profiled with immunoSEQ multiplex PCR; TCRdb holds only in-frame clones, not every one. The table records 550,000 to 850,000 clones, 55% to 80% of them present only once. Sequencing used memory CD4+ T cells sorted from blood. Subset: CD45RA-negative fraction. These TCRs come from a woman between 25 and 40 years old in good health.

The CDR3 spells CASSPAQRSSYNEQFF. DNA for the CDR3: TGTGCCAGCTCACCAGCACAGCGAAGCTCCTACAATGAGCAGTTCTTC. This sequence joins TRBV18 and TRBJ2-1; D not resolved. Trimming removed 2 bases at V and 0 bases at J, with 11 bases between. Germline loops: CDR1 KGHSH, CDR2 LQKENI. The CDR3 is made up of 16 amino acids.

The rearrangement joins TRBV6-6 to TRBJ2-3; 7 nucleotides match TRBD2. The germline V gene has CDR1 MNHNY and CDR2 SVGAGI (reference sequence). The J segment lost 7 bases and the V segment lost 2 bases, leaving 3 bases of the junction unmatched. This CDR3 is built from 13 residues. CDR3 sequence (DNA): TGTGCCAGCAGTTACGCGGGAGTAAATACGCAGTATTTT. It encodes CASSYAGVNTQYF.

The chain employs TRBV27 and TRBJ1-2; 7 bases line up with TRBD1. The V segment lost 5 bases and the J segment 5 bases; nucleotides outside the gene matches: 14. Germline V gene lookup returns CDR1 MNHEY and CDR2 SMNVEV (reference sequence). The CDR3 is 16 amino acids. The CDR3 is CASSPGGAGPIYGYTF. The CDR3 region has the DNA TGTGCCAGCAGTCCAGGGGGAGCGGGCCCTATATATGGCTACACCTTC.

This clone was observed a few times. The V and J genes are TRBV11-2 and TRBJ2-7; 7 bases line up with TRBD2. Germline assignment: CDR1 SGHAT and CDR2 FQNNGV. The CDR3 is 13 residues long. V was clipped by 4 bases and J by 6 bases; unmatched bases: 6. The CDR3 region has the DNA TGTGCCAGCAGCTCGGGACTAAGCTCCGAGCAGTACTTC. Encoded protein: CASSSGLSSEQYF.

The chain is built from TRBV18 and TRBJ1-2, with TRBD1 matching over 10 bases. With V trimmed by 3 bases and J by 4 bases, 8 bases remained unmatched. From germline, CDR1 is KGHSH and CDR2 LQKENI. The CDR3 has 16 amino acids. The CDR3 region is CASSPGRTGGGYGYTF. The CDR3 DNA reads as TGTGCCAGCTCACCGGGCCGGACAGGGGGTGGCTATGGCTACACCTTC.

Turning to this clone: Other DNA variants within this sample encode the same CDR3. This sequence joins TRBV5-1 and TRBJ2-1, with 8 bases lining up with TRBD1. The germline V gene encodes CDR1 SGHRS and CDR2 YFSETQ. Trimming took 3 bases from V and 0 from J; bases not matched to a gene: 2. The CDR3 is made up of 15 amino acids. The CDR3 region is CASSSDRGSYNEQFF. CDR3 nucleotides: TGCGCCAGCAGCTCCGACAGGGGCTCCTACAATGAGCAGTTCTTC.

The chain uses TRBV28 and TRBJ1-3; D not resolved. CDR3 size: 12 residues. Trimming pared 4 bases from V and 4 bases from J, leaving 5 bases between. Germline CDR1 and CDR2: MDHEN and SYDVKM. The CDR3 bases are TGTGCCAGCAGTTACCTGGGAAACACCATATATTTT. This gives the protein CASSYLGNTIYF.

The chain carries TRBV7-2 and TRBJ2-3; D ambiguous. The germline CDR1 and CDR2 sequences are SGHTA and FQGNSA. Deletions cut 1 base from V and 3 bases from J, with 11 bases between. The CDR3 length is 15 residues. DNA of the CDR3: TGTGCCAGCAGCTTAGGCCATCAGCTGACAGATACGCAGTATTTT. It translates to CASSLGHQLTDTQYF.

A note on this clone: This sample includes further DNA sequences coding for the same CDR3. The genes are TRBV5-1 and TRBJ2-3; TRBD1 matches at 7 bases. The V segment lost 4 bases and the J segment 3 bases; nucleotides outside the gene matches: 5. This CDR3 is 14 amino acids long. CDR1 SGHRS and CDR2 YFSETQ come from the germline V gene. CDR3 nucleotide sequence: TGCGCCAGCAGCCGGGACAGATCGACAGATACGCAGTATTTT. Amino acid sequence: CASSRDRSTDTQYF. The whole variable domain, filled in from reference TRBV5-1 and TRBJ2-3, reads KAGVTQTPRYLIKTRGQQVTLSCSPISGHRSVSWYQQTPGQGLQFLFEYFSETQRNKGNFPGRFSGRQFSNSRSEMNVSTLELGDSALYLCASSRDRSTDTQYFGPGTRLTVL.

This clone was found a few times. CDR3 sequence reads: CASSPNDRGWSSAGVPYEQYF. CDR3 DNA sequence: TGCGCCAGCAGCCCGAACGACAGGGGTTGGTCCTCAGCGGGAGTCCCCTACGAGCAGTACTTC. This chain connects TRBV5-1 to TRBJ2-7; D is tentatively TRBD1 or TRBD2 (8 bases each). Germline assignment: CDR1 SGHRS and CDR2 YFSETQ. Trimming removed 4 bases from V and 2 bases from J, with 34 bases in between. The CDR3 is made up of 21 amino acids.

A few counts support this clone. The chain employs TRBV2 and TRBJ2-7, with D maybe TRBD2 (5 bases). Germline V gene sequence: CDR1 SNHLY, CDR2 FYNNEI. Trimming cost V 2 bases and J 5 bases, with 22 bases left between them. The CDR3 covers 17 residues. This chain's CDR3 is CASSEFPPREGPDEQYF. CDR3 bases: TGTGCCAGCAGTGAATTTCCCCCAAGAGAGGGTCCGGACGAGCAGTACTTC.

CDR3 loop: CASSLTNVNTEAFF. As DNA, the CDR3 is TGTGCCAGCAGCTTAACAAATGTGAACACTGAAGCTTTCTTT. The genes are TRBV7-3 and TRBJ1-1; D gene ambiguous. The CDR3 is made up of 14 amino acids. V shed 0 bases and J shed 0 bases, with 5 bases lying between them. Germline V gene sequence: CDR1 SGHTA, CDR2 FQGTGA.

J is TRBJ2-1 and V is TRBV27; D perhaps matches TRBD1 (5 bases). V lost 3 bases and J 2 bases, leaving 11 bases between the germline ends. Germline V lookup: CDR1 MNHEY, CDR2 SMNVEV (reference sequence). The CDR3 has 15 residues. The CDR3 here is CASSLGRAAYNEQFF. The CDR3 region has the DNA TGTGCCAGCAGTTTGGGCAGGGCTGCCTACAATGAGCAGTTCTTC.

The V gene is TRBV4-1, the J gene TRBJ1-1; D may be TRBD1 (6 bases). With 3 bases removed from V and 1 base from J, the gap between germline ends came to 6 bases. CDR1 MGHRA and CDR2 YSYEKL come from the germline V gene. CDR3 length equals 13 residues. CDR3 nucleotide sequence: TGCGCCAGCAGCCAGGACAGGAACACTGAAGCTTTCTTT. Translating gives CASSQDRNTEAFF.

CDR3 protein: CASHPQDFSGANVLTF. In DNA, the CDR3 is TGTGCCAGCCATCCACAGGATTTCTCTGGGGCCAACGTCCTGACTTTC. The rearrangement links TRBV28 to TRBJ2-6; D is possibly TRBD1 (5 bases). The CDR3 runs to 16 residues. The V gene lost 8 bases and the J gene lost 0 bases, with 14 bases spanning the gap. Germline V CDR1 and CDR2: MDHEN, SYDVKM.

The chain uses TRBV19 and TRBJ1-1; perhaps TRBD1 as D (5 bases). Per the germline V gene, CDR1 is LNHDA and CDR2 is SQIVND (reference sequence). This CDR3 is built from 16 residues. The germline V and J ends were trimmed by 4 bases and 0 bases, with 15 bases remaining between them. The CDR3: CASSTSGGFLNTEAFF. The CDR3 DNA reads TGTGCCAGTAGTACATCGGGGGGATTTTTGAACACTGAAGCTTTCTTT.

This clone appeared once. The chain uses TRBV4-1 and TRBJ1-1; 7 bases match TRBD1. This CDR3 has 17 amino acids. The germline V gene has CDR1 MGHRA and CDR2 YSYEKL. V trimming: 0 bases; J trimming: 7 bases; junction bases outside the gene matches: 14. Written as DNA, the CDR3 is TGCGCCAGCAGCCAAGATGGCCTAGTACAGGGGAAGGATGAAGCTTTCTTT. This translates into CASSQDGLVQGKDEAFF.

The genes are TRBV5-1 and TRBJ1-4; no definite D call. This CDR3 comprises 14 residues. Per the germline V gene, CDR1 is SGHRS and CDR2 is YFSETQ. The V and J ends lost 6 bases and 4 bases respectively, with 13 bases between them. CDR3 coding DNA: TGCGCCAGCACGGCAGCGGGCCGTAATGAAAAACTGTTTTTT. Its translation is CASTAAGRNEKLFF.

This clone was observed a few times. The chain joins TRBV25-1 to TRBJ2-1; 15 nucleotides align to TRBD2. Germline-derived CDR1 and CDR2 are MGHDK and SYGVNS. V was clipped by 5 bases and J by 8 bases; unmatched bases: 10. CDR3 length equals 17 residues. As DNA, the CDR3 is TGTGCCAGCAGTCCCAGGACTAGCGGGAGGGCGTTTGATGAGCAGTTCTTC. Its protein product is CASSPRTSGRAFDEQFF. The full variable domain, completed using reference TRBV25-1 and TRBJ2-1, is EADIYQTPRYLVIGTGKKITLECSQTMGHDKMYWYQQDPGMELHLIHYSYGVNSTEKGDLSSESTVSRIRTEHFPLTLESARPSHTSQYLCASSPRTSGRAFDEQFFGPGTRLTVL.

Written as DNA, the CDR3 is TGTGCCAGCAGTGAAAGACCATCTAATGAGCAGTTCTTC. It yields the protein CASSERPSNEQFF. The rearrangement uses TRBV25-1 and TRBJ2-1; D is undetermined. V lost 2 bases and J 7 bases, leaving 9 bases between the germline ends. The CDR3 is 13 amino acids. The germline CDR1 and CDR2 sequences are MGHDK and SYGVNS.

The table lists this clone with a few counts. The V call is TRBV29-1, the J call TRBJ2-1; 13 nucleotides agree with TRBD2. Germline-derived CDR1 and CDR2 are SQVTM and ANQGSEA. The CDR3 spans 15 residues. V lost 2 bases to trimming and J lost 8 bases; unmatched junction nucleotides: 6. The CDR3 DNA follows: TGCAGCGTTGAATTTGTAGGACTAGCGGGAGATGAGCAGTTCTTC. Amino acids: CSVEFVGLAGDEQFF.

V gene TRBV5-1 combines with J gene TRBJ2-7; D is uncertain. The CDR3 has 12 amino acids. CDR1 and CDR2 (germline): SGHRS, YFSETQ. Trimming took off 0 bases at V and 9 bases at J, with 10 bases between the two ends. The CDR3 is CASSLVDEMQYF. Written as DNA, the CDR3 is TGCGCCAGCAGCTTGGTAGACGAAATGCAGTACTTC.

The V call is TRBV27, the J call TRBJ2-7; D is ambiguous. This CDR3 region has 13 residues. Germline V lookup: CDR1 MNHEY, CDR2 SMNVEV (reference sequence). The V gene lost 10 bases and the J gene lost 0 bases, with 13 bases spanning the gap. Here the CDR3 DNA reads TGTGCCACCAGAACTTTTGCCTCCTACGAGCAGTACTTC. Translated, it gives CATRTFASYEQYF.

The chain employs TRBV19 and TRBJ2-4; D possibly corresponds to TRBD2 (5 bases). The V end was cut by 7 bases, the J end by 7 bases, with 14 bases between. The CDR3 extends over 13 amino acids. Germline V gene lookup returns CDR1 LNHDA and CDR2 SQIVND (reference sequence). The DNA for the CDR3 is TGTGCCAGTACCCGAGGGCTGGGGAACATTCAGTACTTC. Protein sequence: CASTRGLGNIQYF. The whole variable domain, filled in from reference TRBV19 and TRBJ2-4, reads DGGITQSPKYLFRKEGQNVTLSCEQNLNHDAMYWYRQDPGQGLRLIYYSQIVNDFQKGDIAEGYSVSREKKESFPLTVTSAQKNPTAFYLCASTRGLGNIQYFGAGTRLSVL.

On this clone itself: Other DNA sequences within the sample encode an identical CDR3. V usage is TRBV28 and J usage is TRBJ2-7; 7 bases align to TRBD1. Per germline, CDR1 MDHEN and CDR2 SYDVKM. The CDR3 spans 14 residues. Trimming cost V 3 bases and J 0 bases; bases outside gene matches: 2. CDR3 DNA sequence: TGTGCCAGCAGTTTGACAGGGAGCTCCTACGAGCAGTACTTC. It specifies CASSLTGSSYEQYF.

This clone was counted at least ten times. V usage is TRBV11-2 and J usage is TRBJ2-7; TRBD1 might be the D (5 bases). Germline CDR1 is SGHAT and CDR2 is FQNNGV. Trimming removed 0 bases from V and 3 bases from J, with 12 bases in between. The CDR3 is 15 residues long. DNA for the CDR3: TGTGCCAGCAGCTTAGATCTACAGGAAAGCTACGAGCAGTACTTC. Amino acid sequence: CASSLDLQESYEQYF.